The clone carrying this T cell receptor (beta chain) was seen once. Antigen unknown. These data originate in a study of T cell responses to AZD1222 COVID-19 vaccine. Study outcomes and limitations: There were mostly white British donors and more females than males, and clonal diversity was possibly underestimated. Samples come after the peak T cell response, not at day 14.

The CDR3 sequence is 13 residues long. The V and J ends lost 3 bases and 7 bases, in that order; junction bases with no gene match: 5. Germline V gives CDR1 SGDLS, CDR2 YYNGEE. Using immunoSEQ multiplex PCR, the repertoire was profiled, and TCRdb retains in-frame clones only, with some absent. This table has 90,000 to 100,000 clones, around nine tenths appearing once. The sample in question was peripheral blood, obtained 28 days after the second AZD1222 dose. This receptor was obtained from an adult who received the AZD1222 COVID-19 vaccine. V gene TRBV9 combines with J gene TRBJ2-7; TRBD1 agrees at 9 bases. The CDR3 DNA sequence: TGTGCCAGCAGCGGGGGACAGGGAATTGAGCAGTACTTC. Translated: CASSGGQGIEQYF.